The 14 T cell receptor beta chains below come from one sample, sequenced in a study of post-analysis software for immune sequencing data. Findings of the study overall: The study found TRBV5-6, TRBV5-1 and TRBV20-1 among about five TRBV segments more frequent in patients than controls.

For these TCRs, the target antigens are not known. The TCR beta cDNA libraries contained unique molecular identifiers. TCRdb passed the PCR reads through MiXCR, listing each CDR3 protein once. The data hold fewer than 850,000 distinct CDR3 sequences, with around 27% observed a single time. The sequencing sample was made of blood. Receptors originate from a girl aged 10 to 17 with multiple sclerosis.

This clonotype was picked up a small number of times. The CDR3 loop reads CSAMENGQTQYF. The DNA for the CDR3 is TGCAGTGCCATGGAAAACGGACAGACCCAGTACTTC. The chain carries TRBV20-1 and TRBJ2-5; D is undetermined. Trimming removed 6 bases from V and 6 bases from J, with 14 bases in between. The CDR3 is 12 amino acids. Germline lookup yields CDR1 DFQATT and CDR2 SNEGSKA (reference sequence).

The V and J genes are TRBV29-1 and TRBJ2-5, with 7 positions matching TRBD2. J was trimmed by 7 bases and V by 4 bases; bases with no gene match: 6. CDR1 and CDR2 from the germline V gene are SQVTM and ANQGSEA. The CDR3 consists of 12 residues. The CDR3 spells CSVAGGRGTQYF. For the CDR3, the DNA is TGCAGCGTTGCGGGGGGTAGGGGGACCCAGTACTTC.

The V call is TRBV2, the J call TRBJ2-5; perhaps TRBD1 as D (6 bases). The CDR3 is 14 residues long. The germline V and J ends were trimmed by 10 bases and 11 bases, with 26 bases remaining between them. Germline V CDR1 and CDR2: SNHLY, FYNNEI. DNA for the CDR3: TGTGCCAAGGCCGGGACACCGGGGTACAATGAGCAGTACTTC. Amino acid sequence: CAKAGTPGYNEQYF.

This chain links TRBV10-3 with TRBJ2-1; tentative D call: TRBD1 (5 bases). Trimming removed 3 bases at V and 9 bases at J, with 30 bases between. The CDR3 runs 19 residues. CDR1 ENHRY and CDR2 SYGVKD come from the germline V gene. The chain's CDR3 is CAISDPPDRQPIVLGEQFF. As DNA, the CDR3 is TGTGCCATCAGTGACCCACCCGATAGACAGCCTATCGTCCTAGGTGAGCAGTTCTTC.

This clonotype has a handful of counts. The V call is TRBV5-1, the J call TRBJ2-5; D is possibly TRBD1 or TRBD2 (5 bases each). Trimming took off 2 bases at V and 5 bases at J, with 28 bases between the two ends. The CDR3 is 19 residues long. The V gene's germline CDR1 is SGHRS and CDR2 YFSETQ. CDR3 DNA sequence: TGCGCCAGCAGCTTTGGGACCAGAGGGGTTGGGAGTTGGATGGAGACCCAGTACTTC. This translates into CASSFGTRGVGSWMETQYF.

Only a few counts were recorded for this clonotype. The chain carries TRBV5-1 and TRBJ2-1; D is unresolved. The CDR3 runs to 15 residues. Trimming pared 4 bases from V and 4 bases from J, leaving 15 bases between. CDR1 is SGHRS and CDR2 is YFSETQ in the germline V gene. This CDR3 is CASSPVVADYNEQFF. The CDR3 DNA reads TGCGCCAGCAGCCCCGTGGTAGCCGATTACAATGAGCAGTTCTTC.

This clonotype appeared a few times. This chain connects TRBV7-2 to TRBJ2-3; 8 nucleotides align to TRBD2. Germline-derived CDR1 and CDR2 are SGHTA and FQGNSA. This CDR3 comprises 15 residues. Trimming took 4 bases from V and 5 from J; bases not matched to a gene: 8. CDR3 protein: CASSSTSARGDTQYF. CDR3 DNA sequence: TGTGCCAGCAGCTCGACTAGCGCCCGTGGAGATACGCAGTATTTT.

The table lists this clonotype with a few counts. J is TRBJ2-5 and V is TRBV11-2; D gene ambiguous. Germline assignment: CDR1 SGHAT and CDR2 FQNNGV. The CDR3 length is 12 residues. V was cut by 3 bases and J by 7 bases, with 9 bases left in between. The CDR3, as DNA: TGTGCCAGCAGCTTCACGAAAGGGACCCAGTACTTC. It yields the protein CASSFTKGTQYF.

The chain couples TRBV28 to TRBJ2-7, with TRBD2 matching over 11 bases. Germline CDR1 is MDHEN and CDR2 is SYDVKM. V was clipped by 4 bases and J by 0 bases; unmatched bases: 5. This CDR3 is built from 16 residues. The CDR3 region has the DNA TGTGCCAGCAGTTGGGGGACTAGCGGTAGCTCCTACGAGCAGTACTTC. Translation gives CASSWGTSGSSYEQYF.

The genes are TRBV7-2 and TRBJ2-7; TRBD2 aligns across 7 bases. Trimming took 5 bases from V and 3 from J; bases not matched to a gene: 10. The CDR3 is 15 amino acids. The germline CDR1 and CDR2 sequences are SGHTA and FQGNSA. The CDR3 here is CASSRSTGLSYEQYF. CDR3 DNA sequence: TGTGCCAGCAGCCGCTCTACGGGACTAAGCTACGAGCAGTACTTC.

This clonotype was counted between two and nine times. The chain employs TRBV20-1 and TRBJ2-7; possibly TRBD1 for D (6 bases). The CDR3 contains 11 residues. From germline, CDR1 is DFQATT and CDR2 SNEGSKA (reference sequence). Trimming removed 6 bases from V and 11 bases from J, with 17 bases in between. CDR3 coding DNA: TGCAGTGCCAGTGGGGGCCAGGGTGAGTACTTC. Its translation is CSASGGQGEYF.

The genes are TRBV20-1 and TRBJ1-1; D remains unclear. The germline CDR1 and CDR2 sequences are DFQATT and SNEGSKA (reference sequence). The CDR3 spans 12 residues. The DNA for the CDR3 is TGCATGGCCAGTCGCCGGAACACTGAAGCTTTCTTT. Its translation: CMASRRNTEAFF.

This clonotype was seen a few times. The V gene is TRBV18, the J gene TRBJ2-5, with D unclear. Trimming left V 2 bases short and J 11 bases short, with 9 bases between. This CDR3 spans 11 amino acids. The germline CDR1 and CDR2 sequences are KGHSH and LQKENI. Here the CDR3 reads CASSPGLWQYF. DNA of the CDR3: TGTGCCAGCTCACCAGGTCTTTGGCAGTACTTC.

V usage is TRBV4-3 and J usage is TRBJ2-3; perhaps TRBD2 as D (5 bases). The germline V gene has CDR1 LGHNA and CDR2 YSLEER. The CDR3 is 17 amino acids. The V gene lost 3 bases and the J gene lost 1 base, with 17 bases spanning the gap. The CDR3 spells CASSQLIGPGGTDTQYF. The DNA for the CDR3 is TGCGCCAGCAGCCAGCTTATCGGCCCCGGGGGCACAGATACGCAGTATTTT.